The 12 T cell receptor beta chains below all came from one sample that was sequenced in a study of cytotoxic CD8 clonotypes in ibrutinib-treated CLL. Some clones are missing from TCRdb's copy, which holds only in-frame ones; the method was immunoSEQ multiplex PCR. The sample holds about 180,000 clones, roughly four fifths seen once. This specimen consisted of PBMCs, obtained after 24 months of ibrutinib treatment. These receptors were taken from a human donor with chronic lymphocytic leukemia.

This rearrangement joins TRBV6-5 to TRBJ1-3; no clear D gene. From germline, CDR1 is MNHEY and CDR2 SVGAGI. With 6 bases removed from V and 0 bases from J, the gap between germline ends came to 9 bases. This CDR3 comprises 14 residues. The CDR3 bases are TGTGCCAGCAGGCCTACGGACTCTGGAAACACCATATATTTT. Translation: CASRPTDSGNTIYF.

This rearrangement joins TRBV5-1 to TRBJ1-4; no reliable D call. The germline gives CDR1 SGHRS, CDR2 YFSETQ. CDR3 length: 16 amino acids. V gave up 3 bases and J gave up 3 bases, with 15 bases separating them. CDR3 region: CASSSAPGYSNEKLFF. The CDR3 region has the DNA TGCGCCAGCAGCTCAGCTCCGGGGTATTCTAATGAAAAACTGTTTTTT.

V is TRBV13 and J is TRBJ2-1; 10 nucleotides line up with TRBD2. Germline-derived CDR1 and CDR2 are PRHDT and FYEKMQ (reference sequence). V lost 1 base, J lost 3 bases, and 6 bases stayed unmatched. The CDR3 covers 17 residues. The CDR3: CASSLVQRGGLYNEQFF. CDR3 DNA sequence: TGTGCCAGCAGCTTAGTCCAGCGGGGGGGCCTCTACAATGAGCAGTTCTTC.

The CDR3 sequence is CASSLGPGKETQYF. The CDR3 region has the DNA TGTGCCAGCAGCTTGGGGCCCGGGAAGGAGACCCAGTACTTC. V usage is TRBV7-3 and J usage is TRBJ2-5; D may be TRBD1 or TRBD2 (5 bases each). This CDR3 comprises 14 residues. Trimming cost V 3 bases and J 5 bases, with 13 bases left between them. CDR1 SGHTA and CDR2 FQGTGA come from the germline V gene. Looking up the rest from reference TRBV7-3 and TRBJ2-5 gives the full variable domain: GAGVSQTPSNKVTEKGKYVELRCDPISGHTALYWYRQSLGQGPEFLIYFQGTGAADDSGLPNDRFFAVRPEGSVSTLKIQRTERGDSAVYLCASSLGPGKETQYFGPGTRLLVL.

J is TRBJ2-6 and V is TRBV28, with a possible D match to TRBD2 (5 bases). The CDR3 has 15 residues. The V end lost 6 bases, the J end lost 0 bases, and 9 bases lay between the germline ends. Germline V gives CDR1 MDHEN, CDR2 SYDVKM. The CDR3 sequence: CASSIGSSGANVLTF. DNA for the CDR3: TGTGCCAGCAGCATAGGGAGCTCTGGGGCCAACGTCCTGACTTTC.

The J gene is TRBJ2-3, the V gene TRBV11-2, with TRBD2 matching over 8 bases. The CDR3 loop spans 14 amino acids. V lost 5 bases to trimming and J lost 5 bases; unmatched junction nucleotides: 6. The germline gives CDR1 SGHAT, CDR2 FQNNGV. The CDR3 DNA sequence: TGTGCCAGCAGCGCTCGGCGGGGGGAAGATACGCAGTATTTT. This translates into CASSARRGEDTQYF.

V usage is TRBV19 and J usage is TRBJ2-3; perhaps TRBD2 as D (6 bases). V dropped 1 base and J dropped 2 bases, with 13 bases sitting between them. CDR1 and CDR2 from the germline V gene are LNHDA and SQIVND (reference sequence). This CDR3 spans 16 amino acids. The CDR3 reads CASSIGASVTTDTQYF. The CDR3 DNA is TGTGCCAGTAGTATAGGCGCTAGCGTCACCACAGATACGCAGTATTTT.

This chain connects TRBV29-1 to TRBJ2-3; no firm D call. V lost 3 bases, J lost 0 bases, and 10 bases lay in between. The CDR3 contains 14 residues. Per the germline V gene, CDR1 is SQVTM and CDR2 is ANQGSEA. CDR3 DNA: TGCAGCGTTGAGGGCCACCCTAGCACAGATACGCAGTATTTT. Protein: CSVEGHPSTDTQYF.

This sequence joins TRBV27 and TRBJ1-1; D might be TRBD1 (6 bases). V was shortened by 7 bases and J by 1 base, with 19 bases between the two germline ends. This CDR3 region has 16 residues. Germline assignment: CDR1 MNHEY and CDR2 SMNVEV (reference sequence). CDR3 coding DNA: TGTGCCAGCAAGTGGGACACAACCTCCCCGAACACTGAAGCTTTCTTT. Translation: CASKWDTTSPNTEAFF.

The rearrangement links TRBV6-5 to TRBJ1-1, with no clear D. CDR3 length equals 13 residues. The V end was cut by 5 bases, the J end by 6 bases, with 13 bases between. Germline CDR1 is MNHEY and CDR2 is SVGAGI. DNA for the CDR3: TGTGCCAGCAGTCCTCCCGGGATGGCTGAAGCTTTCTTT. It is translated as CASSPPGMAEAFF.

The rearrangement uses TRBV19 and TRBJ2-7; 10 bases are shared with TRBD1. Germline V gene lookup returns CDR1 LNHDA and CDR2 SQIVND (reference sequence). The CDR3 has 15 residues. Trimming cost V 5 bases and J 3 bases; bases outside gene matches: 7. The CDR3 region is CASSHTGTGDYEQYF. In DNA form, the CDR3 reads TGTGCCAGTAGTCATACCGGGACAGGGGACTACGAGCAGTACTTC.

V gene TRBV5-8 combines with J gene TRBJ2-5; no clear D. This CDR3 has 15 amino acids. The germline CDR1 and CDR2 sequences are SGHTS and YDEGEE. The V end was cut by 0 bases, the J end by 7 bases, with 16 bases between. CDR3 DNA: TGTGCCAGCAGCTTGGTGGGAACCGAGCGAGGGACCCAGTACTTC. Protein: CASSLVGTERGTQYF.